A single sample is the source of the 26 T cell receptor beta chains below, sequenced in a study of cytomegalovirus exposure and HLA in healthy donors. The PCR contained 60 Vbeta and 13 Jbeta primers. Generated by immunoSEQ multiplex PCR, the TCRdb table keeps only in-frame clones and is missing some. The sample has under 70,000 clones; 77% are singletons. Input material: PBMCs. These TCRs come from a male donor in good health and CMV-seropositive.

This clone was seen a single time. This sequence joins TRBV29-1 and TRBJ1-2; the match to TRBD1 covers 7 bases. Germline values: CDR1 SQVTM, CDR2 ANQGSEA. The CDR3 consists of 12 residues. With V trimmed by 7 bases and J by 3 bases, 5 bases remained unmatched. The CDR3 region is CSAHRGDYGYTF. DNA of the CDR3: TGCAGCGCCCACAGGGGAGACTATGGCTACACCTTC. The entire variable domain, with the rest obtained from reference TRBV29-1 and TRBJ1-2, is as follows: SAVISQKPSRDICQRGTSLTIQCQVDSQVTMMFWYRQQPGQSLTLIATANQGSEATYESGFVIDKFPISRPNLTFSTLTVSNMSPEDSSIYLCSAHRGDYGYTFGSGTRLTVV.

This chain joins TRBV28 and TRBJ2-7, with a weak D call TRBD1 (6 bases). Germline-derived CDR1 and CDR2 are MDHEN and SYDVKM. Trimming took off 2 bases at V and 3 bases at J, with 14 bases between the two ends. The CDR3 covers 15 residues. CDR3 protein: CASSLPYRDLYEQYF. The CDR3 bases are TGTGCCAGCAGTTTACCTTACAGGGACCTCTACGAGCAGTACTTC.

This chain links TRBV4-2 with TRBJ2-5; 11 bases line up with TRBD2. Germline loops: CDR1 LGHNA, CDR2 YNFKEQ. This CDR3 is built from 15 residues. Trimming removed 4 bases from V and 2 bases from J; junction bases left unmatched: 3. The CDR3, as DNA: TGTGCCAGCAGCCCACGGACTAGCGGGCAAGAGACCCAGTACTTC. This gives the protein CASSPRTSGQETQYF.

J is TRBJ2-3 and V is TRBV4-2; a possible D gene is TRBD1 (5 bases). The germline CDR1 and CDR2 sequences are LGHNA and YNFKEQ. This CDR3 comprises 15 residues. V was pared by 1 base and J by 1 base, with 9 bases between. The CDR3 reads CASSQVVGGTDTQYF. The CDR3 bases are TGTGCCAGCAGCCAAGTGGTAGGGGGCACAGATACGCAGTATTTT.

This rearrangement joins TRBV13 to TRBJ1-6, with D possibly being TRBD1 (6 bases). Between the trimmed V and J ends, which lost 6 bases and 3 bases, there was a span of 15 bases. The CDR3 loop spans 16 amino acids. Looked up from germline, CDR1 is PRHDT and CDR2 is FYEKMQ (reference sequence). The CDR3 reads CASSSKQGYYNSPLHF. In nucleotides, the CDR3 is TGTGCCAGCAGTTCGAAACAGGGCTACTATAATTCACCCCTCCACTTT.

This chain joins TRBV4-1 and TRBJ2-5; 12 bases match TRBD2. Trimming took 2 bases from V and 2 from J; bases not matched to a gene: 6. In germline, CDR1 is MGHRA, CDR2 YSYEKL. The CDR3 covers 17 residues. CDR3 protein: CASSQRTSGDTQETQYF. CDR3 bases: TGCGCCAGCAGCCAAAGGACTAGCGGGGACACACAAGAGACCCAGTACTTC.

The CDR3 DNA follows: TGTGCCAGCAGCCAAGTGGGAGGGAGCTCCTACAATGAGCAGTTCTTC. Its translation is CASSQVGGSSYNEQFF. V gene TRBV14 combines with J gene TRBJ2-1; 7 bases are a match to TRBD2. CDR1 and CDR2 (germline): SGHDN, FVKESK. This CDR3 has 16 amino acids. The V and J ends lost 1 base and 0 bases, in that order; junction bases with no gene match: 3.

This chain connects TRBV19 to TRBJ2-1; 7 nucleotides line up with TRBD2. Germline trimming cut 7 bases from V and 1 base from J; bases unmatched to any gene: 7. The CDR3 consists of 15 residues. Germline CDR1 reads LNHDA; CDR2 reads SQIVND (reference sequence). CDR3 DNA sequence: TGTGCCAGTAATCCAGCGGGGCTTTCCTACAATGAGCAGTTCTTC. The encoded protein is CASNPAGLSYNEQFF. The entire variable domain, with the rest obtained from reference TRBV19 and TRBJ2-1, is as follows: DGGITQSPKYLFRKEGQNVTLSCEQNLNHDAMYWYRQDPGQGLRLIYYSQIVNDFQKGDIAEGYSVSREKKESFPLTVTSAQKNPTAFYLCASNPAGLSYNEQFFGPGTRLTVL.

Worth noting for this clone: One end of the junction does not line up with germline, which may come from a read error. Here the CDR3 reads CASSLEAASGGVYNEQFF. The CDR3, as DNA: TGTGCTAGCAGCTTAGAAGCGGCGAGCGGGGGGGTTTACAATGAGCAGTTCTTC. The gene calls are TRBV7-7 and TRBJ2-1; 10 positions agree with TRBD2. Germline V gives CDR1 SSHAT, CDR2 FNYEAQ (reference sequence). This CDR3 region has 18 residues.

This clone has just one count. The J gene is TRBJ2-6, the V gene TRBV28, with 7 bases lining up with TRBD1. Trimming at V came to 8 bases and at J to 0 bases, leaving 13 bases not matched to a gene. Germline-derived CDR1 and CDR2 are MDHEN and SYDVKM. There are 18 residues in the CDR3. CDR3 coding DNA: TGTGCCAGCCTCTCTCGGGACAGCTATAGCTCTGGGGCCAACGTCCTGACTTTC. This encodes CASLSRDSYSSGANVLTF.

This chain uses TRBV4-1 with TRBJ2-7; TRBD1 is a possible D gene (6 bases). The CDR3 is 17 residues long. Per the germline V gene, CDR1 is MGHRA and CDR2 is YSYEKL. V lost 0 bases and J 2 bases, leaving 17 bases between the germline ends. CDR3 nucleotide sequence: TGCGCCAGCAGCCAAGACGGTGGTACAGGGAGCCCCTACGAGCAGTACTTC. Protein: CASSQDGGTGSPYEQYF.

The V gene is TRBV7-9, the J gene TRBJ1-1, with unresolved D. CDR1 is SEHNR and CDR2 is FQNEAQ in the germline V gene (reference sequence). V lost 7 bases and J lost 1, with 19 bases in between. The CDR3 has 16 residues. CDR3 loop: CASTSTLADRNTEAFF. For the CDR3, the DNA is TGTGCCAGCACATCTACTCTAGCGGACCGGAACACTGAAGCTTTCTTT.

The V and J genes are TRBV4-1 and TRBJ1-2; 7 bases fit TRBD1. V lost 4 bases and J lost 7; bases outside the gene matches: 12. CDR3 size: 15 residues. Per the germline V gene, CDR1 is MGHRA and CDR2 is YSYEKL. The CDR3 loop reads CASSPLRTGGAGYTF. In DNA, the CDR3 is TGCGCCAGCAGCCCTTTGAGGACAGGAGGGGCTGGCTACACCTTC.

The V gene is TRBV2, the J gene TRBJ2-3, with D perhaps matching TRBD1 (6 bases). CDR1 and CDR2 from the germline V gene are SNHLY and FYNNEI. There are 13 residues in the CDR3. The V end lost 1 base, the J end lost 4 bases, and 6 bases lay between the germline ends. DNA of the CDR3: TGTGCCAGCAGTGAAGGGGGGCCAGATACGCAGTATTTT. This sequence encodes CASSEGGPDTQYF.

The chain links TRBV7-9 to TRBJ1-3; no clear D. Trimming removed 1 base from V and 2 bases from J, with 12 bases in between. There are 16 residues in the CDR3. From germline, CDR1 is SEHNR and CDR2 FQNEAQ (reference sequence). The CDR3 spells CASSLVWAWTGNTIYF. DNA for the CDR3: TGTGCCAGCAGCTTAGTCTGGGCCTGGACTGGAAACACCATATATTTT. The entire variable domain, with the rest obtained from reference TRBV7-9 and TRBJ1-3, is as follows: DTGVSQNPRHKITKRGQNVTFRCDPISEHNRLYWYRQTLGQGPEFLTYFQNEAQLEKSRLLSDRFSAERPKGSFSTLEIQRTEQGDSAMYLCASSLVWAWTGNTIYFGEGSWLTVV.

The chain employs TRBV19 and TRBJ2-1; maybe TRBD1 (7 bases). The CDR3 is made up of 13 amino acids. Germline V gives CDR1 LNHDA, CDR2 SQIVND (reference sequence). V was shortened by 7 bases and J by 4 bases, with 11 bases between the two germline ends. For the CDR3, the DNA is TGTGCCAGTACCCAGGGGGGTTACAATGAGCAGTTCTTC. Translation gives CASTQGGYNEQFF.

The CDR3 is CASSPSPPRLAGGTDTQYF. CDR3 bases: TGTGCCAGCAGCCCTTCCCCTCCCCGACTAGCGGGGGGCACAGATACGCAGTATTTT. The V gene is TRBV27, the J gene TRBJ2-3; 12 positions match TRBD2. The V and J ends lost 6 bases and 1 base, in that order; junction bases with no gene match: 14. Germline values: CDR1 MNHEY, CDR2 SMNVEV (reference sequence). The CDR3 sequence is 19 residues long.

This chain connects TRBV7-8 to TRBJ1-6, with D unresolved. Germline CDR1 and CDR2: SGHVS and FQNEAQ. The V and J ends lost 1 base and 9 bases respectively, with 13 bases between them. The CDR3 spans 15 residues. CDR3 loop: CASSLGFSSGSPLHF. As DNA, the CDR3 is TGTGCCAGCAGCTTAGGGTTCTCCAGCGGTTCACCCCTCCACTTT.

This clone has more than one count but fewer than ten. The chain uses TRBV5-5 and TRBJ1-1, with 9 bases lining up with TRBD1. Germline lookup yields CDR1 SGHKS and CDR2 YYEKEE (reference sequence). Trimming took 4 bases from V and 4 from J; bases not matched to a gene: 5. The CDR3 spans 14 residues. CDR3 DNA sequence: TGTGCCAGCAGCCTTCAGACAGGGGGCACTGAAGCTTTCTTT. The encoded protein is CASSLQTGGTEAFF.

This clone has only one observation. This rearrangement joins TRBV21-1 to TRBJ1-5; the table names TRBD1, a call not compared with the DNA. TRBV21-1 is designated a pseudogene. The CDR3 runs 15 residues. In nucleotides, the CDR3 is TGTGCCAGCAGCGCGTCGGACAGGACCCTCCAGCCCCAGCATTTT. This encodes CASSASDRTLQPQHF.

The V and J genes are TRBV11-2 and TRBJ2-5; unclear D gene. Germline-derived CDR1 and CDR2 are SGHAT and FQNNGV. V was pared by 1 base and J by 2 bases, with 5 bases between. The CDR3 spans 13 residues. The CDR3 here is CASSLGRQETQYF. The CDR3 DNA reads as TGTGCCAGCAGCTTAGGCAGGCAAGAGACCCAGTACTTC.

This sequence joins TRBV19 and TRBJ2-5; TRBD1 might be the D (5 bases). CDR3 length equals 13 residues. Germline-derived CDR1 and CDR2 are LNHDA and SQIVND (reference sequence). Trimming removed 6 bases from V and 2 bases from J, with 10 bases in between. CDR3 coding DNA: TGTGCCAGTAGACCGACAGATCAAGAGACCCAGTACTTC. Its protein is CASRPTDQETQYF.

The J gene is TRBJ2-6, the V gene TRBV30, with 8 bases aligning to TRBD1. Germline loops: CDR1 GTSNPN, CDR2 SVGIG (reference sequence). The CDR3 extends over 17 amino acids. J was trimmed by 2 bases and V by 4 bases; bases with no gene match: 10. DNA for the CDR3: TGTGCCTGGATCTTACGGGACAGGAAGCCTGGGGCCAACGTCCTGACTTTC. Translated, it gives CAWILRDRKPGANVLTF.

This clone has just one count. The CDR3 sequence: CASSRPPRDRGSDTQYF. CDR3 bases: TGTGCCAGCAGCCGGCCCCCGCGGGACAGGGGTTCGGATACGCAGTATTTT. The chain is built from TRBV4-2 and TRBJ2-3; 10 bases match TRBD1. Germline V gives CDR1 LGHNA, CDR2 YNFKEQ. J was trimmed by 6 bases and V by 4 bases; bases with no gene match: 13. This CDR3 has 17 amino acids.

This sequence joins TRBV30 and TRBJ2-5, with D possibly matching TRBD1 (5 bases). The DNA end lines up better with TRBJ2-7; the J call may be wrong. The CDR3 loop spans 15 amino acids. The germline CDR1 and CDR2 sequences are GTSNPN and SVGIG (reference sequence). The DNA for the CDR3 is TGTGCCTGGAGTGTACCCCAACAGGCCACCTACGAGCAGTACTTC. The encoded protein is CAWSVPQQATYEQYF.

The gene calls are TRBV28 and TRBJ1-5; D is perhaps TRBD1 (5 bases). The CDR3 has 13 amino acids. The V end was cut by 2 bases, the J end by 7 bases, with 9 bases between. Looked up from germline, CDR1 is MDHEN and CDR2 is SYDVKM. CDR3 residues: CASSLNQGQPQHF. DNA for the CDR3: TGTGCCAGCAGTTTAAATCAGGGCCAGCCCCAGCATTTT.